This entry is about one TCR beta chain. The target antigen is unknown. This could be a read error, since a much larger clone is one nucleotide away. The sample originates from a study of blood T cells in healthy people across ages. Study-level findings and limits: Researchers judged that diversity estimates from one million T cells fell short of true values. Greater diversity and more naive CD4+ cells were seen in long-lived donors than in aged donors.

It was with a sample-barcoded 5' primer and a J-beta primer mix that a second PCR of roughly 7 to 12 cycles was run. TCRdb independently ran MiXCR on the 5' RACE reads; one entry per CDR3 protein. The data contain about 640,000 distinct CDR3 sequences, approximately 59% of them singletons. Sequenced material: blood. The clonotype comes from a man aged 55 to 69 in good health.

The CDR3 reads CASSLEGGTLASGIQYF. As DNA, the CDR3 is TGCGCCAGCAGCTTGGAGGGGGGAACCCTGGCTAGCGGCATTCAGTACTTC. The chain carries TRBV5-1 and TRBJ2-4, with D possibly being TRBD2 (7 bases). V lost 0 bases and J lost 9, with 22 bases in between. In germline, CDR1 is SGHRS, CDR2 YFSETQ. The CDR3 has 17 residues.